This record covers a single T cell receptor (beta chain). No cognate antigen has been identified for it. The record has no base qualities; no much larger clone is one base away. TCRbeta CDR3 regions were amplified from genomic DNA using the immunoSEQ Assay, a bias-controlled multiplex PCR. In the paper's pipeline: The number of nucleated cells in each sample was estimated by amplification of reference gene primers within the assay. To quantify the absolute abundance of each unique TCRbeta CDR3 rearrangement, sequence reads were collapsed and filtered. For each sample, productive Simpson clonality was calculated by taking the square root of Simpson's diversity index across productive rearrangements. TCRdb mirrors the immuneACCESS table, restricted to in-frame sequences. Some clones are absent from its copies; in checked studies, under half trace to an unresolved V gene, and the reason for the others is unknown. That table furnishes V, J and clone size, whereas the DNA furnished D and trimming. Within this sample are about 190,000 clones, with approximately 79% of them counted one time only. In total, the top ten clones hold approximately 15% of the sample.

The collaborating institutions used their own protocols to collect whole blood in K2EDTA tubes. For TCRbeta analysis, collaborators shipped samples as frozen whole blood, isolated PBMCs, or DNA extracted from either of those sample types. These data come from a study of blood T cell repertoires in COVID-19 (dated by TCRdb to 2019 to 2021). Turning to the overall study: The collaborator samples originated in the United States, Italy and Spain and spanned the acute and convalescent phases of COVID-19. The material from the prospective study consisted of cDNA or gDNA derived from T cells, B-cell-depleted T cells, or PBMCs. The dataset comprised deeply sampled blood TCRbeta repertoires from subjects exposed to, actively infected with, or recovered from COVID-19. The repertoires were released in a freely available public database meant as a resource for research on the immune response to SARS-CoV-2. Samples were obtained from the ongoing ImmuneRACE study (first 160 participants) and from about 1,300 subjects provided by 6 global collaborators. Nearly every sample came with metadata listing a de-identified subject ID, COVID-19 status, age in years and sex. Where available, HLA class I and class II types were taken from metadata supplied by the sample provider and were not determined by assay-based typing.

The research as a whole found: The amount of clinical and demographic metadata varied by source and participant and was provided uncurated.

Trimming removed 0 bases from V and 7 bases from J; the gene matches leave 11 bases unexplained. The germline V gene encodes CDR1 KGHDR and CDR2 SFDVKD. The CDR3 contains 17 residues, cysteine and phenylalanine counted. Only CDR3 DNA is held: 51 bases, read in frame from base 1. The TCR was taken from a man aged 25 to 40 with active or convalescent COVID-19. Rearrangement joined TRBV24-1 to TRBJ1-5; TRBD1 matches 7 bases in the middle. Sequenced: peripheral blood. The base sequence is TGTGCCACCAGTGATTTGCTGACAGGGAACCTTGGGCAGCCCCAGCATTTT. The resulting protein is CATSDLLTGNLGQPQHF.